This T cell receptor (beta chain) originates from a study of CD8+CD57+ T cells in acquired aplastic anemia. About the study: Yields of DNA that came from sorted CD4+ and CD8+ cells averaged roughly 3.3 ug.

The study profiled TCR beta VDJ and CDR3 using genomic DNA as template. MiXCR was run by TCRdb on the reads, yielding one entry per CDR3 protein. Seen here are 450,000 to 600,000 distinct CDR3 sequences, around 30% observed once, and the top ten hold about 0.8%. Flow cytometry had shown expanded CD8+CD57+ cells in the patients chosen for sequencing. Among the patients, all had severe acquired aplastic anemia. The germline V gene encodes CDR1 DFQATT and CDR2 SNEGSKA (reference sequence). J gave up 1 base and V 4 bases, and 4 bases lay outside the gene matches. The CDR3 has 14 residues. About this clonotype: Its antigen is as yet unknown.

Findings of the study overall: CD8+ Simpson's diversity showed no significant patient-control difference. Sharing between patients and controls was observed for twenty-nine CD8+ CDR3 sequences.

What was sequenced was sorted CD4+, CD8+, or CD8+CD57+ T cells (not recorded which) from PBMCs. The rearrangement joins TRBV20-1 to TRBJ2-5, with 9 positions matching TRBD2. The receptor was derived from a human donor with aplastic anemia. The CDR3 DNA is TGCAGTGCTAAAAGCGGGAGGTCCCAAGAGACCCAGTACTTC. Translating gives CSAKSGRSQETQYF.